One sample yielded the 15 T cell receptor beta chains listed below, sequenced in a study of early T cells in non-severe SARS-CoV-2 infection. MiXCR, run by TCRdb on the 5' RACE reads, gives a single entry per CDR3 protein. The profile shows roughly 90,000 distinct CDR3 sequences, roughly 14% of them singletons. Sequenced input: whole blood. These receptors all come from an adult who was a healthcare worker with PCR-confirmed SARS-CoV-2 infection or an uninfected control (not recorded which).

The chain links TRBV12-3 or TRBV12-4 to TRBJ1-1, with 8 nucleotides matching TRBD1. This CDR3 region has 14 residues. V trimming: 10 bases; J trimming: 2 bases; junction bases outside the gene matches: 9. DNA of the CDR3: TGTGCCACCCGGGACAGGCTACCAAACACTGAAGCTTTCTTT. Its protein is CATRDRLPNTEAFF.

This clonotype was detected a few times. J is TRBJ1-2 and V is TRBV14; D uncertain. The germline CDR1 and CDR2 sequences are SGHDN and FVKESK. Trimming stripped 1 base from V and 4 bases from J, with 13 bases between. The CDR3 runs to 15 residues. In DNA, the CDR3 is TGTGCCAGCAGCCAAGTGGTAGGGCAGGTCTATGGCTACACCTTC. The encoded protein is CASSQVVGQVYGYTF.

The V call is TRBV19, the J call TRBJ1-5; D is unclear. Germline V lookup: CDR1 LNHDA, CDR2 SQIVND (reference sequence). The CDR3 is 14 amino acids. The V end was cut by 2 bases, the J end by 5 bases, with 10 bases between. The CDR3 region has the DNA TGTGCCAGTAGTATATCGTGGATTTATCAGCCCCAGCATTTT. Protein: CASSISWIYQPQHF.

The rearrangement links TRBV3-1 to TRBJ2-7; no definite D call. This CDR3 region has 13 residues. V gave up 0 bases and J gave up 9 bases, with 12 bases separating them. Germline V gene data show CDR1 as LGHDT and CDR2 as YNNKEL (reference sequence). The CDR3 bases are TGTGCCAGCAGCCAAGATCGCCATTCACGGCAGTACGTC. This translates into CASSQDRHSRQYV.

This clonotype was observed a few times. The chain carries TRBV3-1 and TRBJ2-5, with D possibly matching TRBD2 (6 bases). This CDR3 is 17 amino acids long. CDR1 and CDR2 (germline): LGHDT, YNNKEL (reference sequence). V was shortened by 1 base and J by 3 bases, with 18 bases between the two germline ends. The CDR3 nucleotides read TGTGCCAGCAGCCAAGGCCGGGGGTCATCCCGAAAAGAGACCCAGTACTTC. Its translation is CASSQGRGSSRKETQYF.

The table lists this clonotype with a few counts. CDR3: CASSTPGVFAGELFF. The CDR3 region has the DNA TGTGCCAGCAGCACCCCCGGAGTTTTCGCCGGGGAGCTGTTTTTT. The J gene is TRBJ2-2, the V gene TRBV12-3 or TRBV12-4; D is unclear. The V end lost 6 bases, the J end lost 6 bases, and 17 bases lay between the germline ends. The CDR3 is 15 residues long.

V and J are TRBV7-8 and TRBJ2-3; unclear D gene. This CDR3 contains 19 residues. CDR1 is SGHVS, CDR2 FQNEAQ, per germline. V was pared by 1 base and J by 4 bases, with 24 bases between. DNA of the CDR3: TGTGCCAGCAGCTTAGTATTTGGGGATCTCCTAACCCGCCCAGATACGCAGTATTTT. Its translation: CASSLVFGDLLTRPDTQYF.

There are a few counts of this clonotype. This chain joins TRBV4-1 and TRBJ2-2, with TRBD2 matching 11 bases. Losses at the gene ends were 4 bases for V and 6 bases for J; bases not matched to a gene: 10. Germline V gene sequence: CDR1 MGHRA, CDR2 YSYEKL. This CDR3 contains 17 residues. The CDR3 sequence: CASSRLLAGGKAGELFF. Written as DNA, the CDR3 is TGCGCCAGCAGCCGCCTTCTAGCGGGGGGTAAAGCCGGGGAGCTGTTTTTT.

This clonotype was seen only a few times. The genes are TRBV19 and TRBJ2-3; unclear D gene. Germline V gives CDR1 LNHDA, CDR2 SQIVND (reference sequence). Trimming took off 3 bases at V and 6 bases at J, with 16 bases between the two ends. The CDR3 contains 15 residues. CDR3 nucleotides: TGTGCCAGTAGTATCAAAGGACCCGCCAGGGATACGCAGTATTTT. The encoded protein is CASSIKGPARDTQYF.

In this sample, this clonotype turned up a few times. V and J are TRBV21-1 and TRBJ1-5. TRBV21-1 is designated a pseudogene. The CDR3 length is 17 residues. CDR3 sequence (DNA): TGTGCCAGCAGCAAAGAGTTTCAGGGAGGAGGCAATCAGCCCCAGCATTTT. Its protein is CASSKEFQGGGNQPQHF.

This clonotype has ten or more counts. This chain connects TRBV6-4 to TRBJ2-3; no firm D call. Trimming took off 4 bases at V and 1 base at J, with 6 bases between the two ends. The CDR3 length is 13 residues. Germline CDR1 reads MRHNA; CDR2 reads SNTAGT. The CDR3 DNA reads TGTGCCAGCAGTGTTGGGGGCACAGATACGCAGTATTTT. Translating it yields CASSVGGTDTQYF.

This clonotype was observed a few times. The V gene is TRBV2, the J gene TRBJ1-1, with 7 bases lining up with TRBD1. This CDR3 spans 15 amino acids. The V segment lost 8 bases and the J segment 5 bases; nucleotides outside the gene matches: 14. Germline V gives CDR1 SNHLY, CDR2 FYNNEI. In nucleotides, the CDR3 is TGTGCCAGCGAACCTAATTACAGGGGCCGGACTGAAGCTTTCTTT. As protein: CASEPNYRGRTEAFF.

The rearrangement links TRBV1 to TRBJ2-4; the D call of TRBD1 is as the table states it, not checked on the DNA. TRBV1 is marked as a pseudogene. CDR3 size: 19 residues. The CDR3 region has the DNA TGCACCAGCAGCCAAGAGGGTAACCGGGAGTACGGGGCCAAAAACATTCAGTACTTC. Translated, it gives CTSSQEGNREYGAKNIQYF.

V and J are TRBV24-1 and TRBJ2-5; a possible D gene is TRBD1 (6 bases). This CDR3 contains 18 residues. The V end was cut by 0 bases, the J end by 1 base, with 17 bases between. Germline CDR1 reads KGHDR; CDR2 reads SFDVKD. The CDR3 nucleotides read TGTGCCACCAGTGATTTGACCAGGGGAGTCGAAAGCCAAGAGACCCAGTACTTC. It encodes CATSDLTRGVESQETQYF.

This clonotype was counted between two and nine times. The rearrangement joins TRBV6-6 to TRBJ2-2; 7 positions agree with TRBD1. This CDR3 has 16 residues. V trimming: 0 bases; J trimming: 0 bases; junction bases outside the gene matches: 1. Per the germline V gene, CDR1 is MNHNY and CDR2 is SVGAGI (reference sequence). CDR3 nucleotides: TGTGCCAGCAGTTACTCCGGGACAGCGAACACCGGGGAGCTGTTTTTT. Protein product: CASSYSGTANTGELFF.